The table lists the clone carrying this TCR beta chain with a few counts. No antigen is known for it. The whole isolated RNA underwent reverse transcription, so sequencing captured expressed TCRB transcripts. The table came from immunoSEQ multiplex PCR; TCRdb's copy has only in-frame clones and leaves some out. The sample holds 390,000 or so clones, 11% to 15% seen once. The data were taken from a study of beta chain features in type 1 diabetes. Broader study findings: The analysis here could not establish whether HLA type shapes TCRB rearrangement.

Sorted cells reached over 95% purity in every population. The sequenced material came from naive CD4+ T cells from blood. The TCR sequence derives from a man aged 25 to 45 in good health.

The CDR3: CAQRQGNEQFF. The CDR3, as DNA: TGTGCCCAGCGGCAGGGGAATGAGCAGTTCTTC. The V and J genes are TRBV2 and TRBJ2-1, with D possibly being TRBD1 (6 bases). Trimming left V 11 bases short and J 7 bases short, with 12 bases between. Germline assignment: CDR1 SNHLY and CDR2 FYNNEI. The CDR3 totals 11 residues.